Here is one T cell receptor beta chain with its context. V dropped 5 bases and J dropped 3 bases, with 17 bases sitting between them. CDR1 is SQVTM, CDR2 ANQGSEA, per germline. The CDR3 totals 14 residues. The data were taken from a study of CD8+ T cells in alopecia areata. Those with alopecia areata gave lesional scalp punch biopsies and peripheral blood. RNA, once extracted, was reverse transcribed into cDNA for use as the sequencing template. Measured with immunoSEQ multiplex PCR; TCRdb has only the in-frame clones, and not every one. Among approximately 180,000 clones listed, just over 65% were seen once.

The receptor was derived from a human donor with alopecia areata. The source material was CD8+ T cells sorted from blood, sampled at week 0. V usage is TRBV29-1 and J usage is TRBJ2-7; TRBD2 is a possible D gene (6 bases). The CDR3: CSVNKNSGRYEQYF. The CDR3 region has the DNA TGCAGCGTTAACAAAAATAGCGGCCGCTACGAGCAGTACTTC.